This T cell receptor (beta chain) was recorded in a study of shared clonotypes between healthy human individuals. As for the study in general: Plates per donor: three CD4 naive, three CD4 memory, two CD8 naive, one CD8 memory. Regarding the study as a whole: A small donor pool kept down the genetic and exposure-history diversity that was represented.

Investigators spread the genomic DNA of each subset evenly over several immunoSEQ plates. The repertoire was sequenced with immunoSEQ multiplex PCR; TCRdb's copy has only in-frame clones and lacks some. The table has approximately 1.4 million clones, 95% to 99% seen once. Points on this clone: Its antigen is unidentified.

This CDR3 is 15 amino acids long. CDR1 is SGDLS, CDR2 YYNGEE, per germline. Trimming left V 3 bases short and J 4 bases short, with 13 bases between. The source of this sequence is a young man in good health. This sequence joins TRBV9 and TRBJ1-4; D possibly corresponds to TRBD1 (6 bases). Material: naive CD4+ T cells sorted from blood. Subset defined: CD45RA+ positively selected. For the CDR3, the DNA is TGTGCCAGCAGCGGCCTCCCGGACAGTAATGAAAAACTGTTTTTT. Residues: CASSGLPDSNEKLFF.